Reported below is one T cell receptor (beta chain). The sample comes from a study of radiotherapy plus CTLA-4 blockade in lung cancer. Patients had chemo-refractory metastatic non-small-cell lung cancer and received focal radiation plus CTLA-4 blockade that used ipilimumab. Here immunoSEQ multiplex PCR was the method, and the copy in TCRdb shows in-frame clones only, minus some. The sample has approximately 47,000 clones, almost 65% seen once. CDR1 and CDR2 (germline): SGHTS, YDEGEE. The CDR3 loop spans 15 amino acids. Losses at the gene ends were 0 bases for V and 4 bases for J; bases not matched to a gene: 5.

The chain carries TRBV5-8 and TRBJ1-2; 8 bases are a match to TRBD1. The sequenced sample was peripheral blood, obtained from a patient treated with radiotherapy plus ipilimumab. The clonotype originates from a human donor with non-small cell lung cancer who had a partial response to radiotherapy plus ipilimumab. Here the CDR3 reads CASSLGDRGGYGYTF. The CDR3 DNA reads TGTGCCAGCAGCTTGGGTGACAGGGGCGGCTATGGCTACACCTTC.